The clone carrying this T cell receptor (beta chain) has more than one count but fewer than ten. The antigen remains undetermined. CD25-based Treg depletion was applied to purified naive CD4+ T cells. Constant-region reverse primers amplified full-length variable regions, followed by semi-nested Nested Universal Primer A PCR. TCRdb redid the calling of the 5' RACE reads with MiXCR, one entry per CDR3 protein. The top ten hold approximately 3.4% of the sample, which has about 53,000 distinct CDR3 sequences, about 24% seen once. Study conclusions and caveats: Whole repertoires were not studied in the larger cohort, only one V-J beta rearrangement. In terms of TCR gene usage, tumor memory CD4+ T cells clustered together with blood and lymph node memory CD4+ cells, as well as with lymph node naive CD4+ cells.

Sequencing was carried out using tumor-infiltrating naive CD4+ T cells sorted from the breast tumor. Subset noted: naive CD4+ T cells, CD4+CD45RA+CD25-. This sequence originates from a female donor with breast cancer.

This CDR3 is CATSDFGQGVTGELFF. For the CDR3, the DNA is TGTGCCACCAGTGATTTCGGGCAGGGTGTCACCGGGGAGCTGTTTTTT. The chain carries TRBV24-1 and TRBJ2-2, with a tentative D call TRBD1 (5 bases). This CDR3 has 16 amino acids. V was clipped by 1 base and J by 4 bases, with 12 bases between them. Germline CDR1 and CDR2: KGHDR and SFDVKD.